These 5 T cell receptor beta chains were sequenced from one sample in a study of CD8+ T cells in alopecia areata. Following extraction, RNA underwent reverse transcription to cDNA, which served as the sequencing template. Produced via immunoSEQ multiplex PCR; TCRdb's table is partial and in-frame only. This table holds tens of thousands of clones, approximately 58% found once. The sequencing here drew on CD8+ T cells sorted from blood, taken at week 0. The receptors derive from a human donor with alopecia areata.

This CDR3 reads CASSHRGPIETQYF. The CDR3 DNA follows: TGTGCCAGCAGCCATCGGGGGCCTATCGAGACCCAGTACTTC. The chain uses TRBV25-1 and TRBJ2-5; D may be TRBD1 or TRBD2 (6 bases each). Germline V lookup: CDR1 MGHDK, CDR2 SYGVNS. With 6 bases removed from V and 5 bases from J, the gap between germline ends came to 16 bases. This CDR3 is built from 14 residues.

The chain couples TRBV5-1 to TRBJ2-7, with D unclear. Between the trimmed V and J ends, which lost 0 bases and 3 bases, there was a span of 10 bases. Germline V CDR1 and CDR2: SGHRS, YFSETQ. The CDR3 is made up of 14 amino acids. Here the CDR3 reads CASSLEGRLYEQYF. In DNA form, the CDR3 reads TGCGCCAGCAGCTTGGAGGGAAGGCTCTACGAGCAGTACTTC.

This clone has only a few counts. The chain links TRBV30 to TRBJ1-5, with D unresolved. Germline V gives CDR1 GTSNPN, CDR2 SVGIG (reference sequence). Between the trimmed V and J ends, which lost 0 bases and 4 bases, there was a span of 13 bases. The CDR3 runs 15 residues. This CDR3 is CAWSVSTDKNQPQHF. In nucleotides, the CDR3 is TGTGCCTGGAGTGTAAGTACAGACAAAAATCAGCCCCAGCATTTT.

This chain links TRBV25-1 with TRBJ2-1, with D perhaps assigned TRBD1 or TRBD2 (5 bases each). This CDR3 contains 14 residues. Per germline, CDR1 MGHDK and CDR2 SYGVNS. V lost 2 bases and J lost 6, with 11 bases in between. CDR3 sequence reads: CASSEVGGGNEQFF. CDR3 DNA sequence: TGTGCCAGCAGTGAAGTTGGTGGGGGCAATGAGCAGTTCTTC.

V gene TRBV15 combines with J gene TRBJ1-1, with 7 bases fitting TRBD1. With V trimmed by 6 bases and J by 1 base, 11 bases remained unmatched. CDR1 LNHNV and CDR2 YYDKDF come from the germline V gene (reference sequence). The CDR3 is 16 residues long. CDR3 residues: CATRVSSGTANTEAFF. CDR3 nucleotide sequence: TGTGCCACCAGAGTCTCCTCAGGGACAGCGAACACTGAAGCTTTCTTT. The entire variable domain, with the rest obtained from reference TRBV15 and TRBJ1-1, is as follows: DAMVIQNPRYQVTQFGKPVTLSCSQTLNHNVMYWYQQKSSQAPKLLFHYYDKDFNNEADTPDNFQSRRPNTSFCFLDIRSPGLGDTAMYLCATRVSSGTANTEAFFGQGTRLTVV.